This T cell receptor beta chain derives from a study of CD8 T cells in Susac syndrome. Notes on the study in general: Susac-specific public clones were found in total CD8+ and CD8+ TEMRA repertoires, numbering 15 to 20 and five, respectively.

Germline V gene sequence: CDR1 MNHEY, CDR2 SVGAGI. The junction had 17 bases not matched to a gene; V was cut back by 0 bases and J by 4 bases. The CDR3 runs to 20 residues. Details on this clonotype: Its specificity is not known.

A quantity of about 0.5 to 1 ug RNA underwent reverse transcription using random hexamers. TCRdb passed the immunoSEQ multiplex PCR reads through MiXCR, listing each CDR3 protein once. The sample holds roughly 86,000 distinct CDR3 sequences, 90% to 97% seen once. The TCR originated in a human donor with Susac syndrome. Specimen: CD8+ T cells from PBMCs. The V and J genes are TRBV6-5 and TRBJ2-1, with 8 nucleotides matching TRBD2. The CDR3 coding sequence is TGTGCCAGCAGTTACTCGCGGGGGGACTACTCTCCCACGGATTACAATGAGCAGTTCTTC. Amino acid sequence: CASSYSRGDYSPTDYNEQFF.